This TCR beta chain stems from a study of control samples from healthy donors and cancer patients. The CDR3 sequence is 11 residues long. Germline lookup yields CDR1 SQVTM and CDR2 ANQGSEA. Between the trimmed V and J ends, which lost 5 bases and 8 bases, there was a span of 12 bases. TCRdb keeps only in-frame clones here, not all; method: immunoSEQ multiplex PCR. The sample lists approximately 90,000 clones; about four fifths were seen once. The clonotype comes from a man aged 70-80 years with lung cancer. The source material was PBMCs. The chain couples TRBV29-1 to TRBJ1-2; D gene unclear. In DNA form, the CDR3 reads TGCAGCGTTAAAGTGGAGCGGGGCTACACCTTC. Amino acid sequence: CSVKVERGYTF.